Listed below are T cell receptor beta chains from one sample, sequenced in a study of cytomegalovirus exposure and HLA in healthy donors. The method was immunoSEQ multiplex PCR; TCRdb's version includes in-frame clones alone and lacks a portion of them. The profile covers about 150,000 clones, with about 80% appearing a single time and around 7% taken by the ten largest. Sequencing used PBMCs. These receptors originate from a man aged 35 to 55 in good health and CMV-seropositive. The CDR3 runs from the conserved cysteine through the conserved F or W. Each record gives: D gene, J gene, clone size, V gene, CDR3 protein, CDR3 DNA. The D gene is left open where the match is weak. Size is stated for part of the rows, as once, few or many counts, or as a class when the clone is expanded.

TRBD1	TRBJ2-6	few	TRBV19	CASSSSDRGPIAGANVLTF	TGTGCCAGTAGTTCGTCGGACAGGGGGCCTATTGCTGGGGCCAACGTCCTGACTTTC
TRBD1	TRBJ1-1	.	TRBV7-9	CATRQGHTEAFF	TGTGCCACCCGACAGGGTCACACTGAAGCTTTCTTT
TRBD1	TRBJ2-3	few	TRBV5-1	CATQWQGGTDTQYF	TGCGCCACTCAATGGCAGGGGGGCACAGATACGCAGTATTTT
TRBD1	TRBJ2-1	.	TRBV5-1	CASRLGTGGEQFF	TGCGCCAGCAGGTTAGGGACAGGTGGTGAGCAGTTCTTC
TRBD2	TRBJ2-7	.	TRBV18	CASSPQGTRSYEQYF	TGTGCCAGCTCACCACAAGGGACTAGGTCCTACGAGCAGTACTTC
TRBD2	TRBJ2-1	.	TRBV4-1	CASSQVGLTNEQFF	TGCGCCAGCAGCCAAGTGGGACTAACGAATGAGCAGTTCTTC
TRBD2	TRBJ2-7	few	TRBV7-8	CASRFASGSYEQYF	TGTGCCAGCAGGTTCGCTAGCGGCTCCTACGAGCAGTACTTC
TRBD2	TRBJ2-1	.	TRBV30	CAWSVSSGAYNEQFF	TGTGCCTGGAGTGTTTCTAGCGGGGCCTACAATGAGCAGTTCTTC
.	TRBJ2-7	.	TRBV7-8	CASSLGAVLSYEQYF	TGTGCCAGCAGCTTAGGTGCGGTCCTCTCCTACGAGCAGTACTTC
.	TRBJ2-5	.	TRBV7-2	CASSLGQVYVQETQYF	TGTGCCAGCAGCTTGGGGCAGGTTTATGTCCAAGAGACCCAGTACTTC
.	TRBJ1-1	.	TRBV29-1	CSVTRGEGTEAFF	TGCAGCGTTACACGGGGAGAGGGCACTGAAGCTTTCTTT
.	TRBJ2-1	.	TRBV6-6	CASRGSDSSSYNEQFF	TGTGCCAGCAGGGGTTCGGACTCAAGCTCCTACAATGAGCAGTTCTTC
.	TRBJ1-2	.	TRBV5-6	CASSLGGTDFYGYTF	TGTGCCAGCAGCTTGGGCGGGACGGATTTTTATGGCTACACCTTC
TRBD1	TRBJ1-1	.	TRBV9	CTSSVGPGTGGTNTEAFF	TGTACCAGCAGCGTAGGACCCGGGACAGGGGGTACTAACACTGAAGCTTTCTTT
.	TRBJ2-3	.	TRBV2	CASSEGSTDTQYF	TGTGCCAGCAGTGAGGGCAGCACAGATACGCAGTATTTT
.	TRBJ2-6	.	TRBV10-3	CAIRKEGAGANVLTF	TGTGCCATCCGCAAAGAAGGGGCTGGGGCCAACGTCCTGACTTTC
TRBD2	TRBJ2-2	.	TRBV6-7	CASSYPGLAGSNTGELFF	TGTGCCAGCAGTTACCCGGGACTAGCGGGATCGAACACCGGGGAGCTGTTTTTT
TRBD2	TRBJ2-1	.	TRBV10-1	CASRTLAGEKSNEQFF	TGCGCCAGCAGAACCCTAGCGGGAGAAAAGAGCAATGAGCAGTTCTTC
TRBD2	TRBJ2-2	few	TRBV4-2	CASSQPGLAVNTGELFF	TGTGCCAGCAGCCAACCCGGACTAGCGGTGAACACCGGGGAGCTGTTTTTT
TRBD2	TRBJ2-3	.	TRBV19	CASSGGLSGSSTPSTDTQYF	TGTGCCAGTAGTGGGGGACTAAGCGGGAGTTCAACTCCTAGCACAGATACGCAGTATTTT
TRBD1	TRBJ1-1	once	TRBV11-3	CASSLQGENTEAFF	TGTGCCAGCAGCTTACAGGGGGAGAACACTGAAGCTTTCTTT
.	TRBJ1-2	.	TRBV6-7	CASRVTGWDGYTF	TGTGCCAGCAGAGTTACAGGGTGGGACGGCTACACCTTC
TRBD1	TRBJ2-7	.	TRBV7-6	CASSSGQGSSYEQYF	TGTGCCAGCAGCTCGGGACAGGGTTCCTCCTACGAGCAGTACTTC
.	TRBJ2-2	.	TRBV5-1	CASRRRAGTGELFF	TGCGCCAGCAGGCGGCGGGCGGGGACCGGGGAGCTGTTTTTT
.	TRBJ1-5	.	TRBV19	CASSMDSGGNQPQHF	TGTGCCAGTAGTATGGACAGCGGCGGCAATCAGCCCCAGCATTTT
.	TRBJ2-1	.	TRBV5-4	CASSNPGNEQFF	TGTGCCAGCAGCAATCCAGGGAATGAGCAGTTCTTC
.	TRBJ1-4	.	TRBV5-5	CASSLRDTHEKLFF	TGTGCCAGCAGCTTAAGAGATACTCATGAAAAACTGTTTTTT
TRBD2	TRBJ2-7	.	TRBV5-4	CASSPTGGTYEQYF	TGTGCCAGCAGCCCCACCGGGGGGACCTACGAGCAGTACTTC
.	TRBJ1-1	.	TRBV10-3	CAANKGSNTEAFF	TGTGCCGCCAATAAGGGGTCCAACACTGAAGCTTTCTTT
.	TRBJ2-2	.	TRBV27	CASKLAAGGTGELFF	TGTGCCAGCAAATTAGCGGCAGGGGGGACCGGGGAGCTGTTTTTT
.	TRBJ1-1	.	TRBV2	CASSRGGGLYTEAFF	TGTGCCAGCAGTAGGGGAGGTGGCCTGTACACTGAAGCTTTCTTT
TRBD2	TRBJ2-1	.	TRBV10-2	CASSEEGGPYNEQFF	TGCGCCAGCAGTGAGGAGGGAGGGCCTTACAATGAGCAGTTCTTC
.	TRBJ2-7	.	TRBV18	CASSPGLSYEQYF	TGTGCCAGCTCACCGGGCCTCTCCTACGAGCAGTACTTC
.	TRBJ2-1	few	TRBV2	CASSIVSDNEQFF	TGTGCCAGCAGTATTGTCAGCGACAATGAGCAGTTCTTC
TRBD1	TRBJ2-3	.	TRBV6-1	CASSGVTGLGTDTQYF	TGTGCCAGCAGTGGTGTGACAGGGTTAGGCACAGATACGCAGTATTTT
TRBD1	TRBJ1-1	.	TRBV29-1	CSVRKPGQGSEAFF	TGCAGCGTTCGAAAACCGGGACAGGGGTCTGAAGCTTTCTTT
TRBD2	TRBJ2-2	.	TRBV23-1	CASTLAGGPSGELFF	TGCGCCAGCACGTTAGCGGGAGGGCCTTCCGGGGAGCTGTTTTTT
.	TRBJ2-7	.	TRBV11-2	CASSLSGGQREQYF	TGTGCCAGCAGCCTATCCGGGGGGCAGCGCGAGCAGTACTTC
.	TRBJ1-5	.	TRBV7-8	CASSLESGENQPQHF	TGTGCCAGCAGCTTAGAATCAGGGGAGAATCAGCCCCAGCATTTT
.	TRBJ1-2	.	TRBV6-6	CASSYLKYHGYTF	TGTGCCAGCAGTTACCTAAAGTATCATGGCTACACCTTC
.	TRBJ2-1	.	TRBV21-1	CASSKEPGDVNNEQFF	TGTGCCAGCAGCAAAGAGCCAGGGGATGTAAACAATGAGCAGTTCTTC
TRBD1	TRBJ1-5	.	TRBV5-1	CASSTSPGTGNQHF	TGCGCCAGCAGCACGAGTCCCGGGACAGGGAACCAGCATTTT
.	TRBJ1-2	.	TRBV5-1	CASSFPGRTYGYTF	TGCGCCAGCAGCTTCCCAGGGCGAACTTATGGCTACACCTTC
.	TRBJ2-1	.	TRBV28	CASSPIRGHSSYNEQFF	TGTGCCAGCAGCCCTATTAGGGGACACAGCTCCTACAATGAGCAGTTCTTC
.	TRBJ2-5	.	TRBV27	CASSLTTWGDQETQYF	TGTGCCAGCAGTTTGACTACCTGGGGGGACCAAGAGACCCAGTACTTC